Only one count was recorded for the clone carrying this TCR beta chain. Its specificity is not known. Between the trimmed V and J ends, which lost 0 bases and 1 base, there was a span of 11 bases. The CDR3 loop spans 15 amino acids. The V gene's germline CDR1 is SGHNT and CDR2 YYREEE (reference sequence). When the RNA was reverse transcribed, random hexamers were used with an input of 0.5 to 1 ug. An immunoSEQ multiplex PCR amplified TCR beta CDR3 over 54 Vbeta and 13 Jbeta. TCRdb reprocessed the immunoSEQ multiplex PCR reads with MiXCR, giving one entry per CDR3 protein. This sample has about 130,000 distinct CDR3 sequences, with 90% to 95% found just once. These data come from a study of CD8 T cells in Susac syndrome. At the level of the study: Active disease was present in about six of the sequenced Susac syndrome patients, and remission in eight.

Study-wide results and caveats: The TCR sequencing and HLA analysis in the study involved a relatively small number of individuals, as the study acknowledged. Among active patients and in TEMRA cells, CD8+ clonal expansion in Susac reached its peak.

The source material was CD8+ T cells from PBMCs. The receptor was derived from a human donor with Susac syndrome. The genes are TRBV5-4 and TRBJ2-7, with D hard to call. The CDR3 DNA is TGTGCCAGCAGCTTGGGTGGGCGAGATTCCTACGAGCAGTACTTC. It yields the protein CASSLGGRDSYEQYF.